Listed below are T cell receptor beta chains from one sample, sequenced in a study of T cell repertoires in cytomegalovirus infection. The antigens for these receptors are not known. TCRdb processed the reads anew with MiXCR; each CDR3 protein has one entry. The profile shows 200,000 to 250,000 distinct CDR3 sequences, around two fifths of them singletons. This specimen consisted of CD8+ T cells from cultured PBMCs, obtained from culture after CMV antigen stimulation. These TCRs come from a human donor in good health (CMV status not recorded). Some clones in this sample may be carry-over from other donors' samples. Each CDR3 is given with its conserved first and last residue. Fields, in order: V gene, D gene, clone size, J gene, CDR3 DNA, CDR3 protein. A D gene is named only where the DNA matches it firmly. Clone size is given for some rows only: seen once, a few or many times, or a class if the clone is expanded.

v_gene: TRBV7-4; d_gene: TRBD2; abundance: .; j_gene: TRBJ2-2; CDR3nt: TGTGCCAGCAGCTCAGCGGGGGGACACACCGGGGAGCTGTTTTTT; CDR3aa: CASSSAGGHTGELFF
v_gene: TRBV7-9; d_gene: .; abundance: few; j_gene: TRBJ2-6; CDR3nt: TGTGCCAGCAGCCCCTACACGGCAGGCACTGGGGCCAACGTCCTGACTTTC; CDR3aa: CASSPYTAGTGANVLTF
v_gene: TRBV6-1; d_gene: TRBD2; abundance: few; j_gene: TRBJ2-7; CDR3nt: TGTGCCAGCAGCCCATCTAGCGGGAGGGGTAACGAGCAGTACTTC; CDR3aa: CASSPSSGRGNEQYF
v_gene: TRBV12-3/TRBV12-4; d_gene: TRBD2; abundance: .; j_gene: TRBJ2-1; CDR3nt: TGTGCCAGCAGTTTAACGGCTAGCGGTCTCTACAATGAGCAGTTCTTC; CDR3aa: CASSLTASGLYNEQFF
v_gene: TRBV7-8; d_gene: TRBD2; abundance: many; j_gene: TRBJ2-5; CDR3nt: TGTGCCAGCAGCGGTTCCTATATCTCGGGGGGGGCCGGGGAGACCCAGTACTTC; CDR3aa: CASSGSYISGGAGETQYF
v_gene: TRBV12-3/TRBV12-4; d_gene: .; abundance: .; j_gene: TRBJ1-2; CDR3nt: TGTGCCAGCAGCACAGCGGGCAACTATGGCTACACCTTC; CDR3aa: CASSTAGNYGYTF
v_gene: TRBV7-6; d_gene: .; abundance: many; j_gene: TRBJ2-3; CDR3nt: TGTGCCAGCAGCCGCCGGAGCGGAACCAGCACAGATACGCAGTATTTT; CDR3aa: CASSRRSGTSTDTQYF
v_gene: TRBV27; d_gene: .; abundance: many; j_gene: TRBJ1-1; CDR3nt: TGTGCCAGCAGCTTAGGACCGAACACTGAAGCTTTCTTT; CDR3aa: CASSLGPNTEAFF
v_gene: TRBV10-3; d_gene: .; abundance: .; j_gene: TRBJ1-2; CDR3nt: TGTGCCATCAGTGATATAGAACCCTATGGCTACACCTTC; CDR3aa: CAISDIEPYGYTF
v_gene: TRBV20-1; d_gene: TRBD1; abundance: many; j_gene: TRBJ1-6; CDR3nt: TGCAGTGCTAGACAGAGGGCAGGGGGCTGGTCACCCCTCCACTTT; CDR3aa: CSARQRAGGWSPLHF
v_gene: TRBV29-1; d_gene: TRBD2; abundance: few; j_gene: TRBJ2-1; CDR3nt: TGCAGCGTTTCAACGGGAGGGCCCCACAATGAGCAGTTCTTC; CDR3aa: CSVSTGGPHNEQFF
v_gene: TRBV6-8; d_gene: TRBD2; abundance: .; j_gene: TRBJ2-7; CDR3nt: TGTGCCAGCAGCTCCTTCGGGGGGGGCCACGAGCAGTACTTC; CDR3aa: CASSSFGGGHEQYF
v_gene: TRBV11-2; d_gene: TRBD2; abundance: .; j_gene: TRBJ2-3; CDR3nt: TGTGCCAGCAGCTTAGCCGGGAGGGGGGGAGATACGCAGTATTTT; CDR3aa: CASSLAGRGGDTQYF
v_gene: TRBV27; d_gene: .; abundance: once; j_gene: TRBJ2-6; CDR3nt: TGTGCCAGCAGTTTATATTCGGGGAGCTCTGGGGCCAACGTCCTGACTTTC; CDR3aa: CASSLYSGSSGANVLTF
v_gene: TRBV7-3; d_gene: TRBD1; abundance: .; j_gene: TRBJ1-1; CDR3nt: TGTGCCAGCAGCCCCGCACAGGGGTCGAGCACTGAAGCTTTCTTT; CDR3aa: CASSPAQGSSTEAFF
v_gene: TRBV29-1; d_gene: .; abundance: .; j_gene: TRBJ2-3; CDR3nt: TGCAGCGTTCAAACAGGGGACTTTACCACAGATACGCAGTATTTT; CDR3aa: CSVQTGDFTTDTQYF
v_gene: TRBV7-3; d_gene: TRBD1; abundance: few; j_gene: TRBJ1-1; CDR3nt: TGTGCCAGCAGCTTTTACAGGGGGGACATCCCAGTAGCTTTCTTT; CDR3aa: CASSFYRGDIPVAFF
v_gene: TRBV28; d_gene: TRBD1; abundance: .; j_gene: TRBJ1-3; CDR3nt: TGTGCCAGCAGAGCAGATCAGGGGGCCTCTGGAAACACCATATATTTT; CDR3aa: CASRADQGASGNTIYF
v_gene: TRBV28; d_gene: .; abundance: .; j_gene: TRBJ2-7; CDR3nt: TGTGCCAGCAGTCGGACAGTGGTCATCTACGAGCAGTACTTC; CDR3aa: CASSRTVVIYEQYF
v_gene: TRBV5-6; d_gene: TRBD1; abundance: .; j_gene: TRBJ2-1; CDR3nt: TGTGCCAGCAGCTTTCCGACAGGGGGACTGAATGAGCAGTTCTTC; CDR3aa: CASSFPTGGLNEQFF
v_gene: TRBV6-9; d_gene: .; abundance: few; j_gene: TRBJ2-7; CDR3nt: TGTGCCAGCAGGAATGGACGATGGGAGCAGTACTTC; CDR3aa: CASRNGRWEQYF
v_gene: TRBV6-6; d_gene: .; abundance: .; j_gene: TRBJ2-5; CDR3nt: TGTGCCAGCAGTTACGCCGGGGAACAAGAGACCCAGTACTTC; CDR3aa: CASSYAGEQETQYF
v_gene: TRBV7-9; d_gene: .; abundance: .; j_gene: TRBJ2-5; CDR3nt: TGTGCCAGCAGCTTATCGCAGGGAGGAGAGACCCAGTACTTC; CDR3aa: CASSLSQGGETQYF
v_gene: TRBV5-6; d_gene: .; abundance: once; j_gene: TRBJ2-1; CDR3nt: TGTGCCAGCACCCTCATTACAGATGAGCAGCTCTTC; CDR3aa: CASTLITDEQLF
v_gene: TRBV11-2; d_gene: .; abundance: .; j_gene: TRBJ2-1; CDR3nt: TGTGCCAGCAGCTTAGTCTCCGTTCTTTCTACTAGCTCCTACAATGAGCAGTTCTTC; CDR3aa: CASSLVSVLSTSSYNEQFF
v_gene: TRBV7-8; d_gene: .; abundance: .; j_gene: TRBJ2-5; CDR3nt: TGTGCCAGCAGCTTAGTCGCCCAAGAGACCCAGTACTTC; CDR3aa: CASSLVAQETQYF
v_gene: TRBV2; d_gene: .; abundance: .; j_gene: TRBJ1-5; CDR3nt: TGTGCCAGCAGTGTTTGGGACGGCAATCAGCCCCAGCATTTT; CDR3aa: CASSVWDGNQPQHF
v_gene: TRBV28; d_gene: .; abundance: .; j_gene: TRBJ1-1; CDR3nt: TGTGCCAGCAGAAATGGACAGACCAACACTAACACTGAATCTTTCTTT; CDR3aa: CASRNGQTNTNTESFF
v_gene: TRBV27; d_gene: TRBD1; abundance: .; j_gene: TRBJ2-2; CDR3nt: TGTGCCAGCGAAACTAGACAGGGACCGAACACCGGGGAGCTGTTTTTT; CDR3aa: CASETRQGPNTGELFF
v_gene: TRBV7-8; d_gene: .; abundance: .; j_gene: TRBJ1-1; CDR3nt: TGTGCCAGCAGCTTAACGGGTGAAGCTTTCTTT; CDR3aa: CASSLTGEAFF
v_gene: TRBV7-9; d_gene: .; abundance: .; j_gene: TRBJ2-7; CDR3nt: TGTGCCAGCAGCCAAATATCGGGGCTGAGCTCCTACGAGCAGTACTTC; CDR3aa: CASSQISGLSSYEQYF
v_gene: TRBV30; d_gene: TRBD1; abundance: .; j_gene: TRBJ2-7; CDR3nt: TGTGCCTGGACCGGGACAGGGTCTGGGACCTACGAGCAGTACTTC; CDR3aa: CAWTGTGSGTYEQYF
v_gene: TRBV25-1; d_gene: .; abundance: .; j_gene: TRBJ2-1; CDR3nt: TGTGCCAGCAGTGAGGGGGCAGGGCAGTTCTTC; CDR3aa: CASSEGAGQFF
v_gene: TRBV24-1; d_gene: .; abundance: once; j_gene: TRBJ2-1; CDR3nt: TGTGCCACCAGTGTGGGCAGGTCTCGGGATGAGCAGTTCTTC; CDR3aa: CATSVGRSRDEQFF
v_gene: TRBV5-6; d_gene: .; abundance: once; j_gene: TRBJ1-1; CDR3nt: TGTGCCAGCAGGGCGGGCCCCGAGAACACTGAAGCTTTCTTT; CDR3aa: CASRAGPENTEAFF
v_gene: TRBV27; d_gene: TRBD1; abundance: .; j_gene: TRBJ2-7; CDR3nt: TGTGCCAGTACAGGGGGCTTTACCCACGAGCAGTACTTC; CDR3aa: CASTGGFTHEQYF
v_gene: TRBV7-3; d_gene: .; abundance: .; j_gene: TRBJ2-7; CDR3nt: TGTGCCAGCAGCTCTCTGACCTACGAGCAGTACTTC; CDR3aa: CASSSLTYEQYF
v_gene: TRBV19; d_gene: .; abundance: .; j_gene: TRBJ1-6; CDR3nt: TGTGCCAGTAGCTTCCGGGACCCTACGCTAAGCTCCTATAATTCACCCCTCCACTTT; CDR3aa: CASSFRDPTLSSYNSPLHF
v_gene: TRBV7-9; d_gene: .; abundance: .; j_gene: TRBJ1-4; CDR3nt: TGTGCCAGCAGCTTAACGACAGTGAATAATGAAAAACTGTTTTTT; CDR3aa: CASSLTTVNNEKLFF
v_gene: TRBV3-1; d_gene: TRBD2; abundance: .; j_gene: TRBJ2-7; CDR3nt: TGTGCCAGCAGCCAAGATCGAGGACTAGCGGGAGGGGCCTACGAGCAGTACTTC; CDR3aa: CASSQDRGLAGGAYEQYF
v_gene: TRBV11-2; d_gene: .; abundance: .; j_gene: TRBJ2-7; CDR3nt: TGTGCCAGCAGCTTAGATACCTGGGGCTCCTACGAGCAGTACTTC; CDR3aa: CASSLDTWGSYEQYF
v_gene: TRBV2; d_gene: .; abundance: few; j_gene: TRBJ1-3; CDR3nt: TGTGCCAGCAGTGAACCCGGGGGAGGCTCTGGAAACACCATATATTTT; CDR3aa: CASSEPGGGSGNTIYF
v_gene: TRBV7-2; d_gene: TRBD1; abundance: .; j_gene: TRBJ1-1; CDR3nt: TGTGCCAGCAGCTTATGGGGACAGGGGAGTCGCGCTTTCTTT; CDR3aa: CASSLWGQGSRAFF
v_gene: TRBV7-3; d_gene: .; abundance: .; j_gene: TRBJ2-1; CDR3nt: TGTGCCAGCAGCTTAATCGGACCCAGCTCCTACAATGAGCAGTTCTTC; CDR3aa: CASSLIGPSSYNEQFF
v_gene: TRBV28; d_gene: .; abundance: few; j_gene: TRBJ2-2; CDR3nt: TGTGCCAGCAGTTTAATTGGGGGAGTAGAGACCGGGGAGCTGTTTTTT; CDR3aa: CASSLIGGVETGELFF